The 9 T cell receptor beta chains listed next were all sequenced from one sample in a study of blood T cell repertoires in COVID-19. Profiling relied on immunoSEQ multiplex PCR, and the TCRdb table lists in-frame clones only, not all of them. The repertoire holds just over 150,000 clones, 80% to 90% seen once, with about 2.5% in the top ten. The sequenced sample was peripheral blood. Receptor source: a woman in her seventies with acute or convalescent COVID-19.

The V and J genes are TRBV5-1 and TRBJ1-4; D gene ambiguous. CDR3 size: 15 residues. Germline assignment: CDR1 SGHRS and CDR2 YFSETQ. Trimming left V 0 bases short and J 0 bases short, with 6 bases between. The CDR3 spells CASSLVEATNEKLFF. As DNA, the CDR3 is TGCGCCAGCAGCTTGGTAGAAGCAACTAATGAAAAACTGTTTTTT.

This chain's CDR3 is CASSYSFRQETQYF. Here the CDR3 DNA reads TGTGCCAGCAGTTACTCGTTCCGGCAAGAGACCCAGTACTTC. This chain connects TRBV6-5 to TRBJ2-5, with unresolved D. Deletions cut 0 bases from V and 2 bases from J, with 7 bases between. In germline, CDR1 is MNHEY, CDR2 SVGAGI. This CDR3 is 14 amino acids long.

In DNA form, the CDR3 reads TGCGCCAGCCAGTCCACGGGTGCAACTAATGAAAAACTGTTTTTT. This translates into CASQSTGATNEKLFF. The chain recombines TRBV5-1 with TRBJ1-4; the D is unclear. The germline V gene has CDR1 SGHRS and CDR2 YFSETQ. Deletions cut 7 bases from V and 0 bases from J, with 13 bases between. The CDR3 is 15 amino acids.

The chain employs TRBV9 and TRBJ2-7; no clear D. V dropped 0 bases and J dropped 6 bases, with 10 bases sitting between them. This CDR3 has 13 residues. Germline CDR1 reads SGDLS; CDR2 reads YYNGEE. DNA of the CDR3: TGTGCCAGCAGCGTAGGAGGCAGCCGCGAGCAGTACTTC. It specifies CASSVGGSREQYF.

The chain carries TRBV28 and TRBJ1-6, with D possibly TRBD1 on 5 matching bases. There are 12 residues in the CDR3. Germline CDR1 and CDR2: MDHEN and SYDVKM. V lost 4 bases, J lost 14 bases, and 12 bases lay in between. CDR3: CASSSQWGALHF. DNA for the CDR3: TGTGCCAGCAGTTCTCAGTGGGGGGCCCTCCACTTT.

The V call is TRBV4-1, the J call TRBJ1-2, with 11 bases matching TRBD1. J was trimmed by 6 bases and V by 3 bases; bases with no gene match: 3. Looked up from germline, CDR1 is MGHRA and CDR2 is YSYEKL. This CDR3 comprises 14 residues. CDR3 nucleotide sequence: TGCGCCAGCAGCCAGCCGGACAGGGGGCATGGCTACACCTTC. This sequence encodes CASSQPDRGHGYTF.

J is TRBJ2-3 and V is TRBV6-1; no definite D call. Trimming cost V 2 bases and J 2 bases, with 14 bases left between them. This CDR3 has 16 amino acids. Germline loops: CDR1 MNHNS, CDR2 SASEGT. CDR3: CASSENSLRSTDTQYF. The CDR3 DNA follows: TGTGCCAGCAGTGAAAACTCTCTCCGGTCCACAGATACGCAGTATTTT.

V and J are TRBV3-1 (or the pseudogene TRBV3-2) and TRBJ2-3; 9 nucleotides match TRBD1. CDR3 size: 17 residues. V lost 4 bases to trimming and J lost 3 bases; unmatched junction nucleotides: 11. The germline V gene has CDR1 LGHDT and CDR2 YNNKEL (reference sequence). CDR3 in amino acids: CASSPMGQGVLTDTQYF. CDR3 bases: TGTGCCAGCAGCCCCATGGGACAGGGAGTCCTTACAGATACGCAGTATTTT.

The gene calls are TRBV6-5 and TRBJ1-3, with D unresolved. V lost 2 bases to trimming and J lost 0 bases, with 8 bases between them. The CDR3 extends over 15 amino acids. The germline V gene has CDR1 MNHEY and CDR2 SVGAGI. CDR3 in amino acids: CASSYSLSSGNTIYF. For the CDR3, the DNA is TGTGCCAGCAGTTACAGCCTTAGCTCTGGAAACACCATATATTTT.